This is a list of T cell receptor beta chains from one sample in a study of blood T cell repertoires in COVID-19. Profiling relied on immunoSEQ multiplex PCR, and the TCRdb table lists in-frame clones only, not all of them. The top ten clones hold 0.95% to 1.5% of a sample with a few hundred thousand clones, roughly 90% of them seen once. Material: peripheral blood. These receptors were collected from a middle-aged man with acute or convalescent COVID-19. Each CDR3 is given with its conserved first and last residue. Each record gives: D gene, clone size, J gene, V gene, CDR3 DNA, CDR3 protein. The D gene is left open where the match is weak. Size values are once, few and many counts, or a class for expanded clones, and some rows have none.

D: -; size: -; J: TRBJ1-2; V: TRBV6-1; DNA: TGTGCCAGCAGTGAAGGACCCGGGGACTATGGCTACACCTTC; CDR3: CASSEGPGDYGYTF
D: TRBD1; size: -; J: TRBJ1-5; V: TRBV5-6; DNA: TGTGCCAGCAGCTCTCGGGACAGGGGGAGCAATCAGCCCCAGCATTTT; CDR3: CASSSRDRGSNQPQHF
D: TRBD1; size: -; J: TRBJ1-3; V: TRBV18; DNA: TGTGCCAGCTCACCGGGACAGGGAGACTCTGGAAACACCATATATTTT; CDR3: CASSPGQGDSGNTIYF
D: TRBD1; size: -; J: TRBJ1-2; V: TRBV5-8; DNA: TGTGCCAGCCGTTACGGTCGGACAGGCGATGGCTACACCTTC; CDR3: CASRYGRTGDGYTF
D: -; size: -; J: TRBJ1-2; V: TRBV28; DNA: TGTGCCAGCACCTTGCGGGGGACCTTAGATCCTGGCTACACCTTC; CDR3: CASTLRGTLDPGYTF
D: TRBD1; size: -; J: TRBJ1-2; V: TRBV27; DNA: TGTGCCAGCAGTTTCTCCGGGACAGGCTATGGCTACACCTTC; CDR3: CASSFSGTGYGYTF
D: -; size: -; J: TRBJ1-2; V: TRBV28; DNA: TGTGCCAGCAGCACCCGGGGTTCTAACTATGGCTACACCTTC; CDR3: CASSTRGSNYGYTF
D: TRBD1; size: -; J: TRBJ2-7; V: TRBV28; DNA: TGTGCCAGCAACAGGGGGAAGCACTACGAGCAGTACTTC; CDR3: CASNRGKHYEQYF
D: TRBD1; size: -; J: TRBJ1-4; V: TRBV6-2/TRBV6-3; DNA: TGTGCCAGCAGCACTTTCCAGGGGGCCGGTGAAAAACTGTTTTTT; CDR3: CASSTFQGAGEKLFF
D: -; size: -; J: TRBJ2-5; V: TRBV29-1; DNA: TGCAGCGCCGACATCGAAGAGACCCAGTACTTC; CDR3: CSADIEETQYF
D: -; size: -; J: TRBJ2-1; V: TRBV18; DNA: TGTGCCAGCTCCCAAGGGACTGTCTCCTACAATGAGCAGTTCTTC; CDR3: CASSQGTVSYNEQFF
D: TRBD2; size: -; J: TRBJ2-1; V: TRBV28; DNA: TGTGCCAGCAGTGGGGGACTAGCGGGGGGTGTGGGCGGAGGTGATGAGCAGTTCTTC; CDR3: CASSGGLAGGVGGGDEQFF
D: TRBD1; size: -; J: TRBJ1-5; V: TRBV28; DNA: TGTGCCAGCAGTTTGGCAGGGACAGGGGGCATCATAGTCAATCAGCCCCAGCATTTT; CDR3: CASSLAGTGGIIVNQPQHF
D: -; size: -; J: TRBJ1-1; V: TRBV6-8; DNA: TGTGCCAGCAGTTTCATACCGGGACCACAGGGAGGGTGGACTGAAGCTTTCTTT; CDR3: CASSFIPGPQGGWTEAFF
D: -; size: -; J: TRBJ1-2; V: TRBV9; DNA: TGTGCCAGCAGCGTGGGAGGAGTTTCTAACTATGGCTACACCTTC; CDR3: CASSVGGVSNYGYTF
D: -; size: -; J: TRBJ1-6; V: TRBV9; DNA: TGTGCCAGCAGCGACAGGGCCTATAATTCACCCCTCCACTTT; CDR3: CASSDRAYNSPLHF
D: -; size: -; J: TRBJ2-5; V: TRBV5-6; DNA: TGTGCCAGCAGCCTCGCGGGCCGTGTGGACCAAGAGACCCAGTACTTC; CDR3: CASSLAGRVDQETQYF
D: TRBD1; size: -; J: TRBJ2-1; V: TRBV29-1; DNA: TGCAGCGTTGGTAGGACAGGGGATTCCTACAATGAGCAGTTCTTC; CDR3: CSVGRTGDSYNEQFF
D: -; size: once; J: TRBJ1-1; V: TRBV18; DNA: TGTGCCAGCTCACCAATCACAGGGAACACTGAAGCTTTCTTT; CDR3: CASSPITGNTEAFF
D: -; size: once; J: TRBJ2-3; V: TRBV6-2/TRBV6-3; DNA: TGTGCCAGCAGTTACTCCTCCAGGACAGATACGCAGTATTTT; CDR3: CASSYSSRTDTQYF
D: TRBD1; size: few; J: TRBJ2-2; V: TRBV5-4; DNA: TGTGCCAGCAGCTTGGTTGTGACAGGGGGCGCAAACACCGGGGAGCTGTTTTTT; CDR3: CASSLVVTGGANTGELFF
D: TRBD2; size: -; J: TRBJ2-1; V: TRBV27; DNA: TGTGCCAGCAGTTACGGACTAGCCAGTGAGCAGTTCTTC; CDR3: CASSYGLASEQFF
D: -; size: -; J: TRBJ1-6; V: TRBV5-8; DNA: TGTGCCAGCAGCTTTTACAGCCCGGGGGATTCACCCCTCCACTTT; CDR3: CASSFYSPGDSPLHF
D: TRBD2; size: -; J: TRBJ2-1; V: TRBV4-3; DNA: TGCGCCAGCAGCCAACAGGTAACCGGGACTAGCACGGATGAGCAGTTCTTC; CDR3: CASSQQVTGTSTDEQFF
D: -; size: -; J: TRBJ2-5; V: TRBV6-1; DNA: TGTGCCAGCAGTGAAAGCCCAGGGTGGAAAGAGACCCAGTACTTC; CDR3: CASSESPGWKETQYF
D: TRBD1; size: -; J: TRBJ1-6; V: TRBV3-1/TRBV3-2; DNA: TGTGCCAGCAGCCAAGTTTTTCGACAGGGCAAAGAACCCCTCCACTTT; CDR3: CASSQVFRQGKEPLHF
D: -; size: -; J: TRBJ1-5; V: TRBV6-2/TRBV6-3; DNA: TGTGCCAGCAGTTCGGGATATCGGAATCAGCCCCAGCATTTT; CDR3: CASSSGYRNQPQHF
D: TRBD2; size: -; J: TRBJ2-4; V: TRBV6-1; DNA: TGTGCCAGCAGTGAAGGGCCGCTAGCGGGAGGGCGTAGAAACATTCAGTACTTC; CDR3: CASSEGPLAGGRRNIQYF
D: -; size: -; J: TRBJ2-7; V: TRBV5-6; DNA: TGTGCCAGCAGTTCGGACAGCTACGAGCAGTACTTC; CDR3: CASSSDSYEQYF
D: TRBD1; size: -; J: TRBJ1-1; V: TRBV27; DNA: TGTGCCAGCAGTACGTGGGACAGGCTAAACACTGAAGCTTTCTTT; CDR3: CASSTWDRLNTEAFF
D: -; size: -; J: TRBJ2-1; V: TRBV5-4; DNA: TGTGCCAGCAGCTTGGTAAACAATGAGCAGTTCTTC; CDR3: CASSLVNNEQFF
D: TRBD2; size: -; J: TRBJ2-7; V: TRBV27; DNA: TGTGCCAGCCGAACTCAGTTTCTTGATGAGCGGGAATCCTACGAGCAGTACTTC; CDR3: CASRTQFLDERESYEQYF
D: -; size: -; J: TRBJ2-7; V: TRBV2; DNA: TGTGCCACCCAGAGCGCTATCCGGACGGGGGTCGAGCAGTACTTC; CDR3: CATQSAIRTGVEQYF
D: TRBD1; size: -; J: TRBJ2-7; V: TRBV9; DNA: TGTGCCAGCAGCGTAGCCGGGACAGGGAGCTACGAGCAGTACTTC; CDR3: CASSVAGTGSYEQYF
D: -; size: -; J: TRBJ1-4; V: TRBV5-1; DNA: TGCGCCAGCAGCTTGGCGGGGGCAACTAATGAAAAACTGTTTTTT; CDR3: CASSLAGATNEKLFF
D: TRBD2; size: -; J: TRBJ2-1; V: TRBV27; DNA: TGTGCCAGCAGTTTAGCGGGGGCCTACAATGAGCAGTTCTTC; CDR3: CASSLAGAYNEQFF
D: -; size: -; J: TRBJ2-2; V: TRBV19; DNA: TGTGCCAGTAGTATCCAGGGAAGATCGATCACCGGGGAGCTGTTTTTT; CDR3: CASSIQGRSITGELFF
D: TRBD2; size: -; J: TRBJ2-3; V: TRBV7-8; DNA: TGTGCCGGGGGGGAGGGAACTAGCACAGATACGCAGTATTTT; CDR3: CAGGEGTSTDTQYF
D: TRBD1; size: -; J: TRBJ1-1; V: TRBV5-1; DNA: TGCGCCAGCAGCTGGACAGGAGGAGGTGGTGAAGCTTTCTTT; CDR3: CASSWTGGGGEAFF
D: -; size: -; J: TRBJ1-5; V: TRBV19; DNA: TGTGCCAGTAGTAACAGAGCATATAGCAATCAGCCCCAGCATTTT; CDR3: CASSNRAYSNQPQHF
D: TRBD2; size: -; J: TRBJ2-2; V: TRBV10-3; DNA: TGTGCCATCAGTGCCCTAGTAGCGGGGGGGACCGGGGAGCTGTTTTTT; CDR3: CAISALVAGGTGELFF
D: -; size: few; J: TRBJ1-1; V: TRBV5-1; DNA: TGCGCCAGCAGTGTGAGGGAGGGTGGAAACACTGAAGCTTTCTTT; CDR3: CASSVREGGNTEAFF
D: TRBD1; size: -; J: TRBJ1-2; V: TRBV5-1; DNA: TGCGCCAGCAGCTTGGCCGGGACAGCTAACTATGGCTACACCTTC; CDR3: CASSLAGTANYGYTF
D: -; size: -; J: TRBJ1-2; V: TRBV4-1; DNA: TGCGCCAGCAGCCACCCCTCCGGGGAGACTAACTATGGCTACACCTTC; CDR3: CASSHPSGETNYGYTF
D: TRBD2; size: -; J: TRBJ2-4; V: TRBV3-1/TRBV3-2; DNA: TGTGCCAGCAGTCCGGGACTATCTTCGGACATTCAGTACTTC; CDR3: CASSPGLSSDIQYF
D: -; size: few; J: TRBJ2-5; V: TRBV27; DNA: TGTGCCAGCAGTCCCCGGACCCAGAGGGAAGAGACCCAGTACTTC; CDR3: CASSPRTQREETQYF
D: TRBD2; size: -; J: TRBJ2-3; V: TRBV7-6; DNA: TGTGCCAGCAGCTCGCTAGCGGACAGCACAGATACGCAGTATTTT; CDR3: CASSSLADSTDTQYF
D: TRBD2; size: -; J: TRBJ2-3; V: TRBV6-2/TRBV6-3; DNA: TGTGCCAGCAGTGGGACTAGCGGGACAGATACGCAGTATTTT; CDR3: CASSGTSGTDTQYF
D: -; size: -; J: TRBJ1-3; V: TRBV19; DNA: TGTGCCAGTAGAAGCCGCCCTCTCTCTGGAAACACCATATATTTT; CDR3: CASRSRPLSGNTIYF
D: TRBD1; size: -; J: TRBJ1-1; V: TRBV3-1/TRBV3-2; DNA: TGTGCCAGCAGCCCCCACAGGGGCATGAACACTGAAGCTTTCTTT; CDR3: CASSPHRGMNTEAFF
D: TRBD1; size: -; J: TRBJ2-7; V: TRBV9; DNA: TGTGCCAGCAGCGTGGGACAGGGGGCTTATTACGAGCAGTACTTC; CDR3: CASSVGQGAYYEQYF
D: TRBD2; size: -; J: TRBJ2-1; V: TRBV5-1; DNA: TGCGCCAGCAGCTTGGCCCGGGGACTAGCGGGAGCCGATGAGCAGTTCTTC; CDR3: CASSLARGLAGADEQFF
D: TRBD2; size: -; J: TRBJ2-3; V: TRBV2; DNA: TGTGCCAGCACGGATGTGGCGGGGGGTAGCACAGATACGCAGTATTTT; CDR3: CASTDVAGGSTDTQYF
D: -; size: once; J: TRBJ1-2; V: TRBV6-5; DNA: TGTGCCAGCAGTACAGGACAGTCGTCCTATGGCTACACCTTC; CDR3: CASSTGQSSYGYTF
D: TRBD2; size: -; J: TRBJ2-7; V: TRBV20-1; DNA: TGCAGTGCTTTATTTAGCGGGACGAAGTACTTC; CDR3: CSALFSGTKYF